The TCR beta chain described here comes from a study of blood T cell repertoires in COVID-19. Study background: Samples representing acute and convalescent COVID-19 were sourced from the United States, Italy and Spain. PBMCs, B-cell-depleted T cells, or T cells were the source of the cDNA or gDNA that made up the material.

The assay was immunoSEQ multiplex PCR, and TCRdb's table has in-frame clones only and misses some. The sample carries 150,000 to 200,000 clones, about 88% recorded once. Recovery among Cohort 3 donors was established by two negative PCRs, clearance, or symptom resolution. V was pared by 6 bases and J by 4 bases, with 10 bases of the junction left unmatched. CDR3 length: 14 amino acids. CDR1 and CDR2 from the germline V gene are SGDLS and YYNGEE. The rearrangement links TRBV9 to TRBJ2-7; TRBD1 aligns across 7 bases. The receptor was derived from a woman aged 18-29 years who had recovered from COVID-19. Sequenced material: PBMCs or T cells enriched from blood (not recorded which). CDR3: CASTRTGRGYEQYF. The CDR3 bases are TGTGCCAGCACCCGGACAGGTCGGGGTTACGAGCAGTACTTC.